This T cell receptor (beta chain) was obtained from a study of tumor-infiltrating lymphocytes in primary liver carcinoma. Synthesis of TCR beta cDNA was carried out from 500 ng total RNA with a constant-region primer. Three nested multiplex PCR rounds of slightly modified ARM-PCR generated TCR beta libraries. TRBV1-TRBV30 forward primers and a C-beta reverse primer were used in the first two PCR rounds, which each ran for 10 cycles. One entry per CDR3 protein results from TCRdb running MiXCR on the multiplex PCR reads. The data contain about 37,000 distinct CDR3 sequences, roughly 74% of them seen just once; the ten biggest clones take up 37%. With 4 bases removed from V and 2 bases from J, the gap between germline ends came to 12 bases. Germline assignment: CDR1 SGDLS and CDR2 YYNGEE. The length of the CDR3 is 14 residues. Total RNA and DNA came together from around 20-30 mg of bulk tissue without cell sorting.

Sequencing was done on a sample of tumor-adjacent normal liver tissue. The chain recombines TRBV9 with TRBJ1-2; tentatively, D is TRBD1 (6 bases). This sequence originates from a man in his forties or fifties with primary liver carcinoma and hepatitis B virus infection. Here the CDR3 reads CASSIGQSNYGYTF. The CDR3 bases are TGTGCCAGCAGCATCGGACAGAGCAACTATGGCTACACCTTC.